This T cell receptor beta chain derives from a study of cytomegalovirus exposure and HLA in healthy donors. The PCR ran on 60 Vbeta and 13 Jbeta primers. The method was immunoSEQ multiplex PCR; TCRdb's version includes in-frame clones alone and lacks a portion of them. The sample includes under 200,000 clones, approximately 80% of them seen just once. The sequenced sample consisted of PBMCs. The sequence derives from a man in his fifties or sixties in good health and CMV-seronegative.

For the CDR3, the DNA is TGTGCCAGCAGCCAGGACAGGCTGAGCTACGAGCAGTACTTC. Its translation is CASSQDRLSYEQYF. This chain links TRBV7-6 with TRBJ2-7; 7 bases map to TRBD1. Germline loops: CDR1 SGHVS, CDR2 FNYEAQ. J lost 3 bases, V lost 5 bases, and 7 bases had no gene match. This CDR3 is 14 amino acids long. Drawing the rest from reference TRBV7-6 and TRBJ2-7, the complete variable domain is GAGVSQSPRYKVTKRGQDVALRCDPISGHVSLYWYRQALGQGPEFLTYFNYEAQQDKSGLPNDRFSAERPEGSISTLTIQRTEQRDSAMYRCASSQDRLSYEQYFGPGTRLTVT.